The 30 T cell receptor beta chains below come from one sample, sequenced in a study of control samples from healthy donors and cancer patients. The table came from immunoSEQ multiplex PCR; TCRdb's copy has only in-frame clones and leaves some out. The table records roughly 100,000 clones, about 80% of them present only once. The sequenced sample consisted of blood. These receptors originate from a woman aged 50 to 60 in good health.

This rearrangement joins TRBV7-2 to TRBJ2-1; 7 nucleotides line up with TRBD1. This CDR3 has 16 amino acids. Germline V lookup: CDR1 SGHTA, CDR2 FQGNSA. Trimming at V came to 1 base and at J to 7 bases, leaving 10 bases not matched to a gene. The CDR3 DNA is TGTGCCAGCAGCTTAGGTGCGACAGGGTCGGCTAATGAGCAGTTCTTC. Its translation is CASSLGATGSANEQFF.

The V and J genes are TRBV7-9 and TRBJ1-2; no reliable D call. Germline V gene lookup returns CDR1 SEHNR and CDR2 FQNEAQ (reference sequence). CDR3 length: 13 amino acids. V gave up 6 bases and J gave up 5 bases, with 13 bases separating them. In nucleotides, the CDR3 is TGTGCCAGCAGTAAGGACGGACTTTATGGCTACACCTTC. This sequence encodes CASSKDGLYGYTF. The full variable domain, completed using reference TRBV7-9 and TRBJ1-2, is DTGVSQNPRHKITKRGQNVTFRCDPISEHNRLYWYRQTLGQGPEFLTYFQNEAQLEKSRLLSDRFSAERPKGSFSTLEIQRTEQGDSAMYLCASSKDGLYGYTFGSGTRLTVV.

The CDR3 nucleotides read TGCAGTGCTAGTAGGACAGGGTCCGGGGAGCTGTTTTTT. Its protein is CSASRTGSGELFF. The chain links TRBV20-1 to TRBJ2-2, with TRBD1 matching 8 bases. V lost 3 bases and J lost 6; bases outside the gene matches: 3. CDR3 length equals 13 residues. Germline lookup yields CDR1 DFQATT and CDR2 SNEGSKA (reference sequence).

The CDR3 DNA follows: TGTGCCAGCAGCAGGACAGGGGGAGAGACCCAGTACTTC. It is translated as CASSRTGGETQYF. The V call is TRBV9, the J call TRBJ2-5; 10 bases fit TRBD1. Per the germline V gene, CDR1 is SGDLS and CDR2 is YYNGEE. J gave up 4 bases and V 4 bases, and 1 base lay outside the gene matches. The CDR3 extends over 13 amino acids. Drawing the rest from reference TRBV9 and TRBJ2-5, the complete variable domain is DSGVTQTPKHLITATGQRVTLRCSPRSGDLSVYWYQQSLDQGLQFLIQYYNGEERAKGNILERFSAQQFPDLHSELNLSSLELGDSALYFCASSRTGGETQYFGPGTRLLVL.

This chain uses TRBV3-1 (or the pseudogene TRBV3-2) with TRBJ2-4; 9 nucleotides line up with TRBD2. The germline gives CDR1 LGHDT, CDR2 YNNKEL (reference sequence). The length of the CDR3 is 14 residues. Trimming removed 3 bases from V and 9 bases from J; junction bases left unmatched: 6. The CDR3 DNA is TGTGCCAGCAGCCATCGCGGGGGGGCGAGCATTCAGTACTTC. Translated, it gives CASSHRGGASIQYF.

The genes are TRBV29-1 and TRBJ1-1; 8 bases line up with TRBD1. CDR1 is SQVTM and CDR2 is ANQGSEA in the germline V gene. The CDR3 consists of 14 residues. V lost 5 bases to trimming and J lost 11 bases; unmatched junction nucleotides: 16. CDR3: CSVIGQGDGLGAFF. CDR3 DNA: TGCAGCGTTATTGGACAGGGCGATGGTCTCGGGGCTTTCTTT.

This clone was seen once. V is TRBV19 and J is TRBJ1-5; D is undetermined. V was pared by 0 bases and J by 5 bases, with 8 bases between. The CDR3 runs 14 residues. Germline CDR1 LNHDA, CDR2 SQIVND (reference sequence). The CDR3 reads CASSIEGLDQPQHF. The CDR3 coding sequence is TGTGCCAGTAGTATAGAGGGGTTGGATCAGCCCCAGCATTTT.

This clone was observed a handful of times. The rearrangement links TRBV19 to TRBJ1-5; 7 bases match TRBD1. Germline CDR1 reads LNHDA; CDR2 reads SQIVND (reference sequence). The CDR3 runs 19 residues. J lost 5 bases, V lost 6 bases, and 22 bases had no gene match. Here the CDR3 DNA reads TGTGCCAGTAGCAACACAATCACAACAGGGGCTCAACGTCATCAGCCCCAGCATTTT. The encoded protein is CASSNTITTGAQRHQPQHF.

V and J are TRBV3-1 (or the pseudogene TRBV3-2) and TRBJ1-1, with D possibly TRBD1 on 5 matching bases. Germline CDR1 reads LGHDT; CDR2 reads YNNKEL (reference sequence). CDR3 length equals 13 residues. V was pared by 6 bases and J by 3 bases, with 11 bases between. The CDR3 DNA is TGTGCCAGCAGTTCGGGACTGTACACTGAAGCTTTCTTT. It translates to CASSSGLYTEAFF.

The chain couples TRBV4-1 to TRBJ1-2; D gene unclear. Germline lookup yields CDR1 MGHRA and CDR2 YSYEKL. CDR3 size: 15 residues. The ends were cut back, 0 bases at V and 5 bases at J, with 13 bases in the middle. CDR3 DNA: TGCGCCAGCAGCCAAGAGTCGAGAAGTCGATATGGCTACACCTTC. Its protein is CASSQESRSRYGYTF.

The rearrangement links TRBV7-2 to TRBJ1-2; 9 bases fit TRBD1. The V gene end was trimmed by 5 bases and the J gene end by 4 bases; junction bases not matched to a gene: 8. Per the germline V gene, CDR1 is SGHTA and CDR2 is FQGNSA. This CDR3 is built from 15 residues. DNA for the CDR3: TGTGCCAGCAGCCAATCCGGGACAGGGTCCTATGGCTACACCTTC. Amino acid sequence: CASSQSGTGSYGYTF.

The V call is TRBV15, the J call TRBJ2-2; perhaps TRBD1 as D (6 bases). Between the trimmed V and J ends, which lost 1 base and 0 bases, there was a span of 9 bases. The CDR3 totals 16 residues. Looked up from germline, CDR1 is LNHNV and CDR2 is YYDKDF (reference sequence). CDR3 nucleotides: TGTGCCACCAGCAGAGGTGGACAGACGAACACCGGGGAGCTGTTTTTT. Translation gives CATSRGGQTNTGELFF.

The CDR3 nucleotides are TGTGCCAGCAGCTCAGCGGGGGGGACTACGGATGAGCAGTTCTTC. Its translation is CASSSAGGTTDEQFF. V is TRBV5-4 and J is TRBJ2-1; 10 bases map to TRBD2. The CDR3 runs to 15 residues. Germline-derived CDR1 and CDR2 are SGHNT and YYREEE (reference sequence). The V gene end was trimmed by 3 bases and the J gene end by 8 bases; junction bases not matched to a gene: 8.

The chain joins TRBV2 to TRBJ2-5; the D call may be TRBD1 or TRBD2 (5 bases each). Germline V gene lookup returns CDR1 SNHLY and CDR2 FYNNEI. The CDR3 has 14 amino acids. V was pared by 11 bases and J by 5 bases, with 21 bases between. The CDR3 loop is CAGKKGPSLETQYF. CDR3 nucleotide sequence: TGTGCCGGAAAAAAGGGACCGTCCCTGGAGACCCAGTACTTC.

The chain uses TRBV7-2 and TRBJ2-5; D perhaps matches TRBD2 (7 bases). Germline assignment: CDR1 SGHTA and CDR2 FQGNSA. Trimming pared 4 bases from V and 3 bases from J, leaving 12 bases between. The CDR3 contains 14 residues. This CDR3 reads CASSSRGREETQYF. DNA for the CDR3: TGTGCCAGCAGCTCAAGGGGGAGGGAAGAGACCCAGTACTTC.

This chain links TRBV11-3 with TRBJ2-3; D is perhaps TRBD2 (5 bases). Germline CDR1 SGHNT, CDR2 YENEEA. This CDR3 is 13 amino acids long. Trimming removed 5 bases at V and 3 bases at J, with 9 bases between. The CDR3 DNA sequence: TGTGCCAGCAGCCAACGGGGAACAGATACGCAGTATTTT. Its protein product is CASSQRGTDTQYF.

The chain has TRBV2 and TRBJ1-2; a possible D gene is TRBD1 (5 bases). Germline V CDR1 and CDR2: SNHLY, FYNNEI. With 3 bases removed from V and 5 bases from J, the gap between germline ends came to 10 bases. The CDR3 consists of 13 residues. The CDR3 is CASSEGPRYGYTF. The CDR3 DNA reads as TGTGCCAGCAGTGAGGGACCGCGTTATGGCTACACCTTC.

Of note for this clone: In the same sample, other DNA sequences code for this CDR3. The chain joins TRBV11-2 to TRBJ2-7, with D tentatively TRBD1 or TRBD2 (5 bases each). V was clipped by 3 bases and J by 2 bases, with 11 bases between them. This CDR3 spans 14 amino acids. Germline values: CDR1 SGHAT, CDR2 FQNNGV. DNA of the CDR3: TGTGCCAGCAGCTTGGGGCAGGGACCCTACGAGCAGTACTTC. This sequence encodes CASSLGQGPYEQYF.

The chain recombines TRBV15 with TRBJ2-2, with 11 bases fitting TRBD2. Germline lookup yields CDR1 LNHNV and CDR2 YYDKDF (reference sequence). V shed 6 bases and J 3 bases; nucleotides not matched to a gene: 9. This CDR3 region has 17 residues. The CDR3 spells CATRDRRLAGYTGELFF. The CDR3 DNA follows: TGTGCCACCAGGGACAGAAGACTAGCGGGGTACACCGGGGAGCTGTTTTTT.

This clone was picked up one time. The rearrangement uses TRBV28 and TRBJ2-3; 8 bases line up with TRBD2. This CDR3 has 17 residues. Unmatched junction bases numbered 13, after V lost 5 bases and J lost 3 bases. Germline V gene lookup returns CDR1 MDHEN and CDR2 SYDVKM. The CDR3 DNA reads as TGTGCCAGCAGTACACCCCTGGGACTAGAGAAGACAGATACGCAGTATTTT. It specifies CASSTPLGLEKTDTQYF.

V and J are TRBV7-2 and TRBJ2-7; 9 positions agree with TRBD2. Per the germline V gene, CDR1 is SGHTA and CDR2 is FQGNSA. The junction had 7 bases not matched to a gene; V was cut back by 4 bases and J by 3 bases. CDR3 length: 15 amino acids. CDR3 DNA: TGTGCCAGCAGCTACAGTGCGGGGGGGGGCTACGAGCAGTACTTC. Translated: CASSYSAGGGYEQYF.

CDR3 sequence: CASSLDRGGNEQFF. The DNA of the CDR3 is TGTGCCAGCAGCTTAGACAGGGGGGGCAATGAGCAGTTCTTC. The rearrangement uses TRBV7-2 and TRBJ2-1; maybe TRBD1 (8 bases). CDR1 is SGHTA, CDR2 FQGNSA, per germline. V was trimmed by 1 base and J by 6 bases, leaving 10 bases between them. This CDR3 comprises 14 residues.

This clone occurred a few times. The CDR3 DNA reads as TGTGCCACCAGGGACATATACACCGGGGAGCTGTTTTTT. Its protein product is CATRDIYTGELFF. This chain links TRBV24-1 with TRBJ2-2; tentative D call: TRBD1 (5 bases). Between the trimmed V and J ends, which lost 7 bases and 3 bases, there was a span of 8 bases. Germline CDR1 is KGHDR and CDR2 is SFDVKD. CDR3 length equals 13 residues.

This clone appeared a few times. The genes are TRBV19 and TRBJ1-2; TRBD1 is a possible D gene (6 bases). The CDR3 has 13 amino acids. CDR1 and CDR2 (germline): LNHDA, SQIVND (reference sequence). Deletions cut 9 bases from V and 0 bases from J, with 11 bases between. The CDR3 DNA reads TGTGCCAGCCAACAGGGAGCTAACTATGGCTACACCTTC. Translation gives CASQQGANYGYTF.

In this sample, this clone turned up a few times. Written as DNA, the CDR3 is TGTGCCAGCAGACAAGACAGGGTCCACTCTAAGCGTGGCAACTATGGCTACACCTTC. Its protein product is CASRQDRVHSKRGNYGYTF. The V call is TRBV6-7, the J call TRBJ1-2; 7 nucleotides match TRBD1. TRBV6-7 is noted as an ORF with a role that remains uncertain. Trimming cost V 6 bases and J 2 bases; bases outside gene matches: 21. CDR3 length: 19 amino acids.

The chain recombines TRBV19 with TRBJ1-5, with TRBD1 identical over 7 bases. The V segment lost 7 bases and the J segment 2 bases; nucleotides outside the gene matches: 14. This CDR3 spans 17 amino acids. Germline V CDR1 and CDR2: LNHDA, SQIVND (reference sequence). The CDR3 DNA sequence: TGTGCCAGTACCAGTCGAAGGACAGGTGGAGGCAATCAGCCCCAGCATTTT. Protein sequence: CASTSRRTGGGNQPQHF.

The chain carries TRBV6-2 or TRBV6-3 and TRBJ2-1; 10 bases fit TRBD1. V gave up 6 bases and J gave up 8 bases; unmatched junction bases: 7. The CDR3 contains 14 residues. In germline, CDR1 is MNHEY, CDR2 SVGEGT. The DNA for the CDR3 is TGTGCCAGCAGCTTGACAGGGGGCTCGGATGAGCAGTTCTTC. Encoded protein: CASSLTGGSDEQFF.

This clone occurred once. The chain couples TRBV28 to TRBJ1-2; 9 bases map to TRBD1. Germline loops: CDR1 MDHEN, CDR2 SYDVKM. The CDR3 extends over 15 amino acids. V dropped 1 base and J dropped 4; count of bases not matched to a gene: 4. CDR3 DNA sequence: TGTGCCAGCAGTTTATCCGGACAGGGGATCTATGGCTACACCTTC. Encoded protein: CASSLSGQGIYGYTF.

The chain joins TRBV7-2 to TRBJ2-2, with 7 bases identical to TRBD2. Germline V CDR1 and CDR2: SGHTA, FQGNSA. The CDR3 consists of 16 residues. The J segment lost 5 bases and the V segment lost 5 bases, leaving 11 bases of the junction unmatched. The CDR3 sequence is CASSRSAGEATGELFF. Written as DNA, the CDR3 is TGTGCCAGCAGCCGTTCGGCGGGAGAGGCAACCGGGGAGCTGTTTTTT.

This clone was counted a single time. This chain links TRBV27 with TRBJ1-5; possibly TRBD1 for D (5 bases). The germline CDR1 and CDR2 sequences are MNHEY and SMNVEV (reference sequence). The CDR3 runs 16 residues. The V end was cut by 2 bases, the J end by 6 bases, with 17 bases between. CDR3 sequence: CASSLTRTIQSQPQHF. The CDR3 nucleotides read TGTGCCAGCAGTTTAACGCGGACAATCCAAAGTCAGCCCCAGCATTTT.